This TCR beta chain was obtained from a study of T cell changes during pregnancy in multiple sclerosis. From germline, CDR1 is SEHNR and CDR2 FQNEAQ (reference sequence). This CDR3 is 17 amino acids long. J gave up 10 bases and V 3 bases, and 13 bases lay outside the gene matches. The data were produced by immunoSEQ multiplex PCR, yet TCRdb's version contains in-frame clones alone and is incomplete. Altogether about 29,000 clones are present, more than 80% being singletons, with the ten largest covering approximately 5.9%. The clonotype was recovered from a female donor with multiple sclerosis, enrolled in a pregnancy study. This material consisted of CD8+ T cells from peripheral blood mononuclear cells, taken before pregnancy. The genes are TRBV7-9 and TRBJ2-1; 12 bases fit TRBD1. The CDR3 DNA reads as TGTGCCAGCAGCTTCCCCCGGGACAGGGGGCCAACGGGGGAGCAGTTCTTC. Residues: CASSFPRDRGPTGEQFF.